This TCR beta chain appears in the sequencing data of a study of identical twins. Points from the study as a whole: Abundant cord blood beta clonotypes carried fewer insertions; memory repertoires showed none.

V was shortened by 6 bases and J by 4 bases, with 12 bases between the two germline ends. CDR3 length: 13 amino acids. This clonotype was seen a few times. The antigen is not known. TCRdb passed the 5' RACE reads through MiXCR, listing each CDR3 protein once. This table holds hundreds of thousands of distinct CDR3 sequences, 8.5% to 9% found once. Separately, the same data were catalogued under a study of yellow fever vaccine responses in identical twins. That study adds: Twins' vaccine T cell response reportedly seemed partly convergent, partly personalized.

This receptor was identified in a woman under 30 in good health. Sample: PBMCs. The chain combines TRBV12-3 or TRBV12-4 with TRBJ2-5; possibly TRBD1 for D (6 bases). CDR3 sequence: CASSGPRGETQYF. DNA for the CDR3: TGTGCCAGCAGCGGGCCCAGGGGAGAGACCCAGTACTTC.